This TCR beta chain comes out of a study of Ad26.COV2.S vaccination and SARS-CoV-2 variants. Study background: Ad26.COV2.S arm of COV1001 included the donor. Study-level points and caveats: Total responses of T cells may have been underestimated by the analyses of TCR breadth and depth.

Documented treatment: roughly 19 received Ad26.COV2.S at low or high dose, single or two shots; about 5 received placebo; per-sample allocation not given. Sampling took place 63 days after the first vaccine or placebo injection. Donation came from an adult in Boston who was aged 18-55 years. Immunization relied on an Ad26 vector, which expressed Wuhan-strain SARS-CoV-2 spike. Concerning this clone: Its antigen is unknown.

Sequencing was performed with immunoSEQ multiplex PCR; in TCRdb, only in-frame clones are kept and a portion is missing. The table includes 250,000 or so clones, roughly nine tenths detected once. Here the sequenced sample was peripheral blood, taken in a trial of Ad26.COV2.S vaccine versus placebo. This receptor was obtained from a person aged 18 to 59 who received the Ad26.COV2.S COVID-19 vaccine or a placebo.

CDR3 loop: CAISSGSRETQYF. CDR3 sequence (DNA): TGTGCCATCAGTTCTGGGAGCCGGGAGACCCAGTACTTC. The chain carries TRBV10-3 and TRBJ2-5; D perhaps matches TRBD2 (5 bases). V lost 5 bases and J 5 bases, leaving 12 bases between the germline ends. The germline V gene encodes CDR1 ENHRY and CDR2 SYGVKD. This CDR3 region has 13 residues.